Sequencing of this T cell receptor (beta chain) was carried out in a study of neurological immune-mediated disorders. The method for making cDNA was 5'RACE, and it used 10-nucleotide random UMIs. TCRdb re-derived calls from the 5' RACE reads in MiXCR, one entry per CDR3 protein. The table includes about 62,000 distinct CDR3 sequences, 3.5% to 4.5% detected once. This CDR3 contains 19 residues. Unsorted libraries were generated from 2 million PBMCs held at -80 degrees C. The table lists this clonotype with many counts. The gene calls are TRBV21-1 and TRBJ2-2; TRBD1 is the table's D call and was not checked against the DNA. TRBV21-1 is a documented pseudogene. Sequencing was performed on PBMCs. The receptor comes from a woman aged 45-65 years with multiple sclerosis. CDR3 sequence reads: CASSKAVTGTLNADGELFF. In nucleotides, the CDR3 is TGTGCCAGCAGCAAAGCTGTGACCGGGACCCTTAACGCGGACGGGGAGCTGTTTTTT.